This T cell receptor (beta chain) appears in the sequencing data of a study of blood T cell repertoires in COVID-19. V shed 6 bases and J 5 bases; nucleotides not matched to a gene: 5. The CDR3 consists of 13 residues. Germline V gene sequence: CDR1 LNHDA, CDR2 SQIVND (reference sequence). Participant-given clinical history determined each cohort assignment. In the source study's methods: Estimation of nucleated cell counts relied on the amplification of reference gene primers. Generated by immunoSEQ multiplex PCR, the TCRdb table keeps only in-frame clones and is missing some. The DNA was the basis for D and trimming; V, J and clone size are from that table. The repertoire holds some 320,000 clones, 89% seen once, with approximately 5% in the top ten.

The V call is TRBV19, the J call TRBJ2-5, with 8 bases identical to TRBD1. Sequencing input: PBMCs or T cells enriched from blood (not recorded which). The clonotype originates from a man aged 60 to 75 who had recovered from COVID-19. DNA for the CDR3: TGTGCCAGTAGCCGGGACAGGAGGGAGACCCAGTACTTC. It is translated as CASSRDRRETQYF.